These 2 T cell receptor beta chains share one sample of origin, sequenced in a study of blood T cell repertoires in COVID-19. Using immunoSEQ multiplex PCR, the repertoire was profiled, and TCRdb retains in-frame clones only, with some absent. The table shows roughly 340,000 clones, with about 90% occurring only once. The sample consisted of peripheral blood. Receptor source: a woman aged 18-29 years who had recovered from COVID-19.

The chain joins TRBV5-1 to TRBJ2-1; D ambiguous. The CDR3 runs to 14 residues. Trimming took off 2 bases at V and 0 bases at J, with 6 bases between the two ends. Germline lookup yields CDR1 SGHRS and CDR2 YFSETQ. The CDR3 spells CASSLSSSYNEQFF. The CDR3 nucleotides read TGCGCCAGCAGCTTATCCAGCTCCTACAATGAGCAGTTCTTC. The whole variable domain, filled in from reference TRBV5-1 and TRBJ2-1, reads KAGVTQTPRYLIKTRGQQVTLSCSPISGHRSVSWYQQTPGQGLQFLFEYFSETQRNKGNFPGRFSGRQFSNSRSEMNVSTLELGDSALYLCASSLSSSYNEQFFGPGTRLTVL.

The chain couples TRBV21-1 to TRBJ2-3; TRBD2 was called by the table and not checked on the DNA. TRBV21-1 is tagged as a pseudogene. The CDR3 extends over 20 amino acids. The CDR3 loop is CASSKVDVLVSPNSTDTQYF. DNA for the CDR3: TGTGCCAGCAGCAAAGTTGATGTCTTAGTTTCGCCTAATAGCACAGATACGCAGTATTTT.